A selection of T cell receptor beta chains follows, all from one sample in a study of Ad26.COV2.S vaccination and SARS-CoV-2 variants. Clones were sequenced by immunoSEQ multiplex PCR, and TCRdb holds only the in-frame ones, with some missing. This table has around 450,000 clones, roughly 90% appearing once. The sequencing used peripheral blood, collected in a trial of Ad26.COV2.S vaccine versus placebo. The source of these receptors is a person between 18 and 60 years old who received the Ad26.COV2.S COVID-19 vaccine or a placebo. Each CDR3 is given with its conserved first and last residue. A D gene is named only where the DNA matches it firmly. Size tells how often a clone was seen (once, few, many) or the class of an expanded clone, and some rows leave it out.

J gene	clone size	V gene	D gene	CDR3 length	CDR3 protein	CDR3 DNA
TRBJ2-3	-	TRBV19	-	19	CASSIRRTARPGSTDTQYF	TGTGCCAGTAGTATTAGAAGAACTGCAAGGCCGGGGAGCACAGATACGCAGTATTTT
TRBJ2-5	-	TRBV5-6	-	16	CASSLYTGEEQETQYF	TGTGCCAGCAGCTTGTATACAGGCGAAGAACAAGAGACCCAGTACTTC
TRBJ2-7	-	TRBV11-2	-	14	CASSLIQKYYEQYF	TGTGCCAGCAGCTTAATCCAAAAATACTACGAGCAGTACTTC
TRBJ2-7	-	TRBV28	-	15	CASSPPGLYPYEQYF	TGTGCCAGCAGTCCACCGGGACTCTACCCCTACGAGCAGTACTTC
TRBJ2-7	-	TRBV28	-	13	CASTPGDSYEQYF	TGTGCCAGCACGCCCGGTGATAGCTACGAGCAGTACTTC
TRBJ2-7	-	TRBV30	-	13	CAWSENISYEQYF	TGTGCCTGGAGTGAAAACATCTCCTACGAGCAGTACTTC
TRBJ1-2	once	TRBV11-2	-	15	CASSPEGGFNYGYTF	TGTGCCAGCAGCCCGGAAGGGGGATTTAACTATGGCTACACCTTC
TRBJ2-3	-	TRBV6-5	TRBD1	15	CASRGTGGEADTQYF	TGTGCCAGCAGGGGCACAGGGGGCGAGGCAGATACGCAGTATTTT
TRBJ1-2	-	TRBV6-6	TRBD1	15	CASSYSPGQGYGYTF	TGTGCCAGCAGTTATTCCCCGGGACAGGGATATGGCTACACCTTC
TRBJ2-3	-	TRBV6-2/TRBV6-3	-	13	CASSYMGSDTQYF	TGTGCCAGCAGTTACATGGGGTCAGATACGCAGTATTTT
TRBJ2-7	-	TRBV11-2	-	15	CASSSLSSGFYEQYF	TGTGCCAGCAGCTCACTTTCATCTGGATTCTACGAGCAGTACTTC
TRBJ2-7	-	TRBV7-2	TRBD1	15	CASSLALGQTYEQYF	TGTGCCAGCAGCTTAGCGCTGGGACAGACCTACGAGCAGTACTTC
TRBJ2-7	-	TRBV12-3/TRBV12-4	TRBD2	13	CASSPSGSYEQYF	TGTGCCAGCAGCCCTAGCGGGAGCTACGAGCAGTACTTC
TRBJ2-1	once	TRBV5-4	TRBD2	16	CASSTSGSSSYNEQFF	TGTGCCAGCAGCACTAGCGGGAGTTCGTCCTACAATGAGCAGTTCTTC
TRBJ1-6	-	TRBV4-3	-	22	CASSRGALNRRGGSSYNSPLHF	TGCGCCAGCAGCCGAGGGGCTCTTAACAGGAGAGGTGGTAGCTCCTATAATTCACCCCTCCACTTT
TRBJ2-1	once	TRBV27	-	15	CASSSLANSYNEQFF	TGTGCCAGCAGTTCTCTAGCGAACTCCTACAATGAGCAGTTCTTC
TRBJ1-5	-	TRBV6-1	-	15	CASSEGPGPYQPQHF	TGTGCCAGCAGTGAAGGTCCCGGGCCGTATCAGCCCCAGCATTTT
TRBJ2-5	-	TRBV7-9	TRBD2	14	CASSPGLAGETQYF	TGTGCCAGCAGCCCGGGACTAGCGGGGGAGACCCAGTACTTC
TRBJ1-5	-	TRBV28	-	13	CASRTGSNQPQHF	TGTGCCAGCAGAACAGGTAGCAATCAGCCCCAGCATTTT
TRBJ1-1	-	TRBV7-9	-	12	CASRYMNTEAFF	TGTGCCAGCAGATACATGAACACTGAAGCTTTCTTT
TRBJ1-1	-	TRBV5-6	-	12	CASSSLSTEAFF	TGTGCCAGCAGCTCCCTAAGCACTGAAGCTTTCTTT
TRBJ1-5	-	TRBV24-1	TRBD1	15	CATSDPGQDNQPQHF	TGTGCCACCAGTGATCCTGGACAGGACAATCAGCCCCAGCATTTT
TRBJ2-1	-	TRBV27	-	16	CASSLTDRSLGNEQFF	TGTGCCAGCAGTTTAACGGACCGATCTTTGGGCAATGAGCAGTTCTTC
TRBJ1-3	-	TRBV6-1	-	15	CASSERRNSGNTIYF	TGTGCCAGCAGTGAACGCAGAAACTCTGGAAACACCATATATTTT
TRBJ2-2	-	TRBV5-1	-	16	CASSNRQAPGTGELFF	TGCGCCAGCAGTAACCGACAGGCCCCTGGCACCGGGGAGCTGTTTTTT
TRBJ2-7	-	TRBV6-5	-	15	CASSYGLEYRDEQYF	TGTGCCAGCAGTTACGGCTTGGAGTACAGGGACGAGCAGTACTTC
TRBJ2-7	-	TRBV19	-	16	CASSITIAVPRYEQYF	TGTGCCAGTAGTATAACGATCGCGGTACCCCGCTACGAGCAGTACTTC
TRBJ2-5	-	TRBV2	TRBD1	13	CASWTGDQETQYF	TGTGCCAGTTGGACAGGGGACCAAGAGACCCAGTACTTC
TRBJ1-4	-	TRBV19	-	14	CASSSWGENEKLFF	TGTGCCAGTAGTAGTTGGGGGGAAAACGAAAAACTGTTTTTT
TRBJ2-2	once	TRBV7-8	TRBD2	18	CASSFPSLSGSYLGELFF	TGTGCCAGCAGCTTCCCCTCTCTTAGCGGGAGCTACCTCGGGGAGCTGTTTTTT
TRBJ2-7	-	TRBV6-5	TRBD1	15	CASSSTGTGTYEQYF	TGTGCCAGCAGTTCCACCGGGACAGGGACCTACGAGCAGTACTTC
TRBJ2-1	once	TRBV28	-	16	CASNRQNTGFYNEQFF	TGTGCCAGCAACCGTCAAAATACAGGGTTTTACAATGAGCAGTTCTTC
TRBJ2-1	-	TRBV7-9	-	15	CASSLRDGLQGEQFF	TGTGCCAGCAGCCTTAGGGACGGACTACAAGGAGAGCAGTTCTTC
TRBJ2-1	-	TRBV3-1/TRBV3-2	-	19	CASSHPRTMSTSSYNEQFF	TGTGCCAGCAGCCACCCCCGGACTATGAGTACCAGCTCCTACAATGAGCAGTTCTTC
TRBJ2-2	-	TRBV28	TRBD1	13	CATGTANTGELFF	TGTGCCACCGGGACAGCAAACACCGGGGAGCTGTTTTTT
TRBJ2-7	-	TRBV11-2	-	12	CASSLDDYEQYF	TGTGCCAGCAGCTTAGATGACTACGAGCAGTACTTC
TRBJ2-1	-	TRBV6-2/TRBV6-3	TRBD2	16	CASSYPSGRAKNEQFF	TGTGCCAGCAGTTACCCTAGCGGGAGGGCCAAAAATGAGCAGTTCTTC
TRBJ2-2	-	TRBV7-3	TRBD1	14	CASSPQTGAGELFF	TGTGCCAGCAGCCCCCAGACAGGGGCCGGGGAGCTGTTTTTT
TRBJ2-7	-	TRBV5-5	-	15	CASSPNLLSSYEQYF	TGTGCCAGCAGCCCAAACTTGTTAAGCTCCTACGAGCAGTACTTC
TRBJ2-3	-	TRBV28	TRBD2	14	CASSLAGGTDTQYF	TGTGCCAGCAGTTTAGCGGGGGGCACAGATACGCAGTATTTT
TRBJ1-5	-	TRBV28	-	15	CASSTTSQNNQPQHF	TGTGCCAGCAGTACAACAAGCCAAAACAATCAGCCCCAGCATTTT
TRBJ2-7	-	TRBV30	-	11	CAWSEGYEQYF	TGTGCCTGGAGTGAAGGTTACGAGCAGTACTTC
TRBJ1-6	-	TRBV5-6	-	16	CASSLVGGPANSPLHF	TGTGCCAGCAGCTTGGTCGGGGGGCCAGCTAATTCACCCCTCCACTTT
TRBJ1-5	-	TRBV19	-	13	CASAKDGNQPQHF	TGTGCCAGTGCAAAGGACGGCAATCAGCCCCAGCATTTT
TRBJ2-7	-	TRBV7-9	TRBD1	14	CASSLVGTEYEQYF	TGTGCCAGCAGCTTAGTTGGGACAGAGTACGAGCAGTACTTC
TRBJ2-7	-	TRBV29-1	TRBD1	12	CSVVTGDYEQYF	TGCAGCGTTGTTACAGGGGACTACGAGCAGTACTTC
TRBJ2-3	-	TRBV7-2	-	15	CASSLAGGRGDTQYF	TGTGCCAGCAGCTTAGCCGGGGGGCGGGGAGATACGCAGTATTTT
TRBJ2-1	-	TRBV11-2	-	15	CASSFYRSSYNEQFF	TGTGCCAGCAGCTTCTACAGGTCTTCCTACAATGAGCAGTTCTTC
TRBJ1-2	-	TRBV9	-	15	CASSVDPGHRYGYTF	TGTGCCAGCAGCGTAGATCCAGGGCATAGGTATGGCTACACCTTC
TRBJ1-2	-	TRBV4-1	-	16	CASSQGPSTGFYGYTF	TGCGCCAGCAGCCAAGGTCCCTCGACGGGGTTCTATGGCTACACCTTC
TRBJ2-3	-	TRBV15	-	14	CATSMGGSTDTQYF	TGTGCCACCAGCATGGGCGGGAGCACAGATACGCAGTATTTT
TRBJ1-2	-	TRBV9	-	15	CASSVQGSDYYGYTF	TGTGCCAGCAGCGTGCAGGGTTCTGACTACTATGGCTACACCTTC
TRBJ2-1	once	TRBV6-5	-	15	CASSYSIQGHNEQFF	TGTGCCAGCAGTTACTCGATACAAGGGCACAATGAGCAGTTCTTC
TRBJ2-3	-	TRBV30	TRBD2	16	CAWSRARGEWTDTQYF	TGTGCCTGGAGTCGCGCGCGGGGGGAGTGGACAGATACGCAGTATTTT
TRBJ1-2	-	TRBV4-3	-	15	CASSQEGMRFYGYTF	TGCGCCAGCAGCCAAGAAGGTATGAGGTTCTATGGCTACACCTTC
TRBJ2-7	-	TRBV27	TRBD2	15	CASSPGLAGSYEQYF	TGTGCCAGCAGTCCGGGACTAGCGGGCTCCTACGAGCAGTACTTC
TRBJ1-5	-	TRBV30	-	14	CAWSVTPGNQPQHF	TGTGCCTGGAGTGTTACTCCTGGCAATCAGCCCCAGCATTTT
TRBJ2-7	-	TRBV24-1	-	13	CATSEAGSDEQYF	TGTGCCACCAGTGAGGCGGGGTCAGACGAGCAGTACTTC
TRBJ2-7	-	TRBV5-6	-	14	CASSPPSGFYEQYF	TGTGCCAGCAGCCCTCCTTCGGGGTTTTACGAGCAGTACTTC